This T cell receptor beta chain was sequenced during a study of T cells after yellow fever vaccination. From the 5' RACE reads, TCRdb called clonotypes with MiXCR, one entry per CDR3 protein. The sample has about 510,000 distinct CDR3 sequences, around a fifth seen once. The CDR3 totals 16 residues, both ends included. Germline CDR1 is SEHNR and CDR2 is FQNEAQ (reference sequence). Note on this clonotype: It is unclear where the CDR3 begins or ends on the DNA, so no DNA is shown, and the CDR3 is as TCRdb lists it.

Sequenced here: PBMCs, sampled roughly 20 days after the first yellow fever vaccination. The clonotype comes from a man between 18 and 29 years old who received the YFV17D yellow fever vaccine. The chain recombines TRBV7-9 with TRBJ2-1; the table names TRBD1, a call not compared with the DNA. This CDR3 reads CASSFGTGAETTREFF.